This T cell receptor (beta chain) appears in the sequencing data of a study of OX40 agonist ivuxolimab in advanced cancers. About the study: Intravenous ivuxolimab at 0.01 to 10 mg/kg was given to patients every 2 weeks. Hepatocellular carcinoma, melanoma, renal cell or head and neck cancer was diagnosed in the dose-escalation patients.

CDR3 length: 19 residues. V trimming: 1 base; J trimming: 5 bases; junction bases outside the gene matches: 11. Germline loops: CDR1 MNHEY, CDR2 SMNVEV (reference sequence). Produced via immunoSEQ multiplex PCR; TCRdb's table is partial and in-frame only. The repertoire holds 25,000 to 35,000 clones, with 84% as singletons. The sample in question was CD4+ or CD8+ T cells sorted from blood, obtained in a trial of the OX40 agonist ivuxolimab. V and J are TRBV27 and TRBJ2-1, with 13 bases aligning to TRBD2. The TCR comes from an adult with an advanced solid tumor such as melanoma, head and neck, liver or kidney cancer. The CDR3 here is CASSLYLLAGGPHHNEQFF. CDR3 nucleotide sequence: TGTGCCAGCAGTTTATATTTACTAGCGGGGGGGCCACATCACAATGAGCAGTTCTTC.